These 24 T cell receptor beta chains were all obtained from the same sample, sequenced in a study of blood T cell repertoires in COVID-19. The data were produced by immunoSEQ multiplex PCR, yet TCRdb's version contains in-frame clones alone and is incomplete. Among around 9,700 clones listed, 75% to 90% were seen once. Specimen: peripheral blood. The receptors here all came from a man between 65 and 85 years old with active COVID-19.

The CDR3 DNA reads as TGTGCCGGACGGGACACTAACACCGGGGAGCTGTTTTTT. This translates into CAGRDTNTGELFF. This rearrangement joins TRBV28 to TRBJ2-2; perhaps TRBD1 as D (6 bases). With 11 bases removed from V and 2 bases from J, the gap between germline ends came to 12 bases. The CDR3 has 13 residues. From germline, CDR1 is MDHEN and CDR2 SYDVKM.

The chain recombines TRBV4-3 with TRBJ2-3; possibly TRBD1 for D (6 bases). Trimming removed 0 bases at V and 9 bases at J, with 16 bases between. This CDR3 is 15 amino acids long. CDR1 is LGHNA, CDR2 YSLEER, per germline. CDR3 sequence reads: CASSQESLGGVTQYF. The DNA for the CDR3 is TGCGCCAGCAGCCAAGAAAGTCTAGGGGGTGTCACGCAGTATTTT.

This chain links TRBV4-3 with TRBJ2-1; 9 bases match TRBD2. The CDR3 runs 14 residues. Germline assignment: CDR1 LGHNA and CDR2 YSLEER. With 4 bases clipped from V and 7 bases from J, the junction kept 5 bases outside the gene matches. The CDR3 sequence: CASSLAGVTNEQFF. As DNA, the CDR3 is TGCGCCAGCAGCCTAGCGGGGGTTACTAATGAGCAGTTCTTC.

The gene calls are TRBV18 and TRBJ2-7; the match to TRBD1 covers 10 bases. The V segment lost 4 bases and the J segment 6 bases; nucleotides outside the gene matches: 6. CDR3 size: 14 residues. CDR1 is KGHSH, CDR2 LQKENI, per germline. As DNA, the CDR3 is TGTGCCAGCTCACTATCGACAGGGGGCAGCGAGCAGTACTTC. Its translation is CASSLSTGGSEQYF.

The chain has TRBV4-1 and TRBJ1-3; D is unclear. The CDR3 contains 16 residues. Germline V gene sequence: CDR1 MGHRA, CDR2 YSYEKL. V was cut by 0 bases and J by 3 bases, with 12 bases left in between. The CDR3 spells CASSQDWRASGNTIYF. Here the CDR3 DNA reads TGCGCCAGCAGCCAAGATTGGAGGGCTAGTGGAAACACCATATATTTT.

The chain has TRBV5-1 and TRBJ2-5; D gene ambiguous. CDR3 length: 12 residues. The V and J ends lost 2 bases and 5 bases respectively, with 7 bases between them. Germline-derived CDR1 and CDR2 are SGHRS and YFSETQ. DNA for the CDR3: TGCGCCAGCAGCTTTCTTAGCGAGACCCAGTACTTC. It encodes CASSFLSETQYF. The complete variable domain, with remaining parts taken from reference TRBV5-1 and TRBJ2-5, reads KAGVTQTPRYLIKTRGQQVTLSCSPISGHRSVSWYQQTPGQGLQFLFEYFSETQRNKGNFPGRFSGRQFSNSRSEMNVSTLELGDSALYLCASSFLSETQYFGPGTRLLVL.

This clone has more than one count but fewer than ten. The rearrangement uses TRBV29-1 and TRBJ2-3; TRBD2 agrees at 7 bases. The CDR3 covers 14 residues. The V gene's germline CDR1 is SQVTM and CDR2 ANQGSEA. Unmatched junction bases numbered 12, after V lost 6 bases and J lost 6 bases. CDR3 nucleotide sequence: TGCAGCGTCCGCCCCGGGGGGACCCACGATACGCAGTATTTT. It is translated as CSVRPGGTHDTQYF.

The CDR3 DNA sequence: TGTGCCAGCAGCTCCAGCAGGGGGGCTGGTTTCAATCAGCCCCAGCATTTT. Amino acid sequence: CASSSSRGAGFNQPQHF. V usage is TRBV7-9 and J usage is TRBJ1-5; 7 bases are shared with TRBD1. Germline loops: CDR1 SEHNR, CDR2 FQNEAQ (reference sequence). Trimming at V came to 4 bases and at J to 3 bases, leaving 12 bases not matched to a gene. This CDR3 has 17 amino acids.

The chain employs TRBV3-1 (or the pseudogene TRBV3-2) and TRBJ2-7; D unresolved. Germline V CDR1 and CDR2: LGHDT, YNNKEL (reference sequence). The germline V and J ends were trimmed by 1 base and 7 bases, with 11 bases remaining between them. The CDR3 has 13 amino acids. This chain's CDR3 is CASSQGRSGEQYF. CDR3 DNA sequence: TGTGCCAGCAGCCAAGGGCGGTCGGGTGAGCAGTACTTC.

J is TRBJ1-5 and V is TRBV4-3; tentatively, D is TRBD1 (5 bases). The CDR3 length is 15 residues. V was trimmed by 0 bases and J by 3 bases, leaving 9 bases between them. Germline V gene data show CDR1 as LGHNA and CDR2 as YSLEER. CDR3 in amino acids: CASSQEGVPNQPQHF. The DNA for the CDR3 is TGCGCCAGCAGCCAAGAAGGGGTTCCCAATCAGCCCCAGCATTTT.

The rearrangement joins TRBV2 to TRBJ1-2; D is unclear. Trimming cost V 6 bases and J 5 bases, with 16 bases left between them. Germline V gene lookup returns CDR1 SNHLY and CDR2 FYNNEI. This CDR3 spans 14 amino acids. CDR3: CASRPGRSGYGYTF. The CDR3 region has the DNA TGTGCCAGCAGACCCGGGAGGTCGGGGTATGGCTACACCTTC. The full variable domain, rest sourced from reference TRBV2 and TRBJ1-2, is EPEVTQTPSHQVTQMGQEVILRCVPISNHLYFYWYRQILGQKVEFLVSFYNNEISEKSEIFDDQFSVERPDGSNFTLKIRSTKLEDSAMYFCASRPGRSGYGYTFGSGTRLTVV.

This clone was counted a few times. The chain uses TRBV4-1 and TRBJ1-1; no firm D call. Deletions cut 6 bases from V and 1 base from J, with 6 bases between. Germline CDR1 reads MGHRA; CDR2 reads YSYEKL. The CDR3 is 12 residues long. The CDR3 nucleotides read TGCGCCAGCAGTCAGGCGAACACTGAAGCTTTCTTT. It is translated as CASSQANTEAFF.

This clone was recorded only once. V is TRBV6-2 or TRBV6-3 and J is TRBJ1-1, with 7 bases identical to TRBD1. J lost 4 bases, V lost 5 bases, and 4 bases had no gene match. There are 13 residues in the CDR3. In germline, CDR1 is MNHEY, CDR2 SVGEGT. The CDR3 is CASSQDRITEAFF. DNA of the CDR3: TGTGCCAGCAGTCAGGACAGGATCACTGAAGCTTTCTTT.

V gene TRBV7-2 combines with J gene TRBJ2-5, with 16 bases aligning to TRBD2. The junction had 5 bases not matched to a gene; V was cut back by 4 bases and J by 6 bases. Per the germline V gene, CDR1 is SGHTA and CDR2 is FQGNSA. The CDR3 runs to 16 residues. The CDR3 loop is CASSSGTSGGAKTQYF. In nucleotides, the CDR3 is TGTGCCAGCAGCTCCGGGACTAGCGGGGGGGCCAAGACCCAGTACTTC.

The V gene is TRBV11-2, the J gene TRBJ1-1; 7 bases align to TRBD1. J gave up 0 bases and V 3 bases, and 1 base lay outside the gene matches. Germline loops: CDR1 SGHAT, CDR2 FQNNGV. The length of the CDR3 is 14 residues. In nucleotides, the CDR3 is TGTGCCAGCAGCTTCACAGGGGTGAACACTGAAGCTTTCTTT. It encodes CASSFTGVNTEAFF.

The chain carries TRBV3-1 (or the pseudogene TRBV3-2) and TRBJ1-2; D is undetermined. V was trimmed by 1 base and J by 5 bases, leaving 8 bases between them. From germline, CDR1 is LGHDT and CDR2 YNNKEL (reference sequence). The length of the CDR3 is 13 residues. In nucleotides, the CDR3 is TGTGCCAGCAGCCAAGGGCAGGTTTATGGCTACACCTTC. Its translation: CASSQGQVYGYTF.

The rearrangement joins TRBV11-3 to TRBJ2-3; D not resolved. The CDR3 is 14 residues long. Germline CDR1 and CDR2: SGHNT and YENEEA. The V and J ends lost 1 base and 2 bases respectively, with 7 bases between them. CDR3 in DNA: TGTGCCAGCAGCTTAGTGGGCCTCACAGATACGCAGTATTTT. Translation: CASSLVGLTDTQYF.

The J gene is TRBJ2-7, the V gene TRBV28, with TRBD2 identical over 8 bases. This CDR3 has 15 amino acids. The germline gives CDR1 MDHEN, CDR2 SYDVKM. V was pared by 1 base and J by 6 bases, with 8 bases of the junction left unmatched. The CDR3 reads CASSLSGTRGREQYF. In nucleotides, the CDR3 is TGTGCCAGCAGTTTATCCGGGACTAGAGGCCGCGAGCAGTACTTC.

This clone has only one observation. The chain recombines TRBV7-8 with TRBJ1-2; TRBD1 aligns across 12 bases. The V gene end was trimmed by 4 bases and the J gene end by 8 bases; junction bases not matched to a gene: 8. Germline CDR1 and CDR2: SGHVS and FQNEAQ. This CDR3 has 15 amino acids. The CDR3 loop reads CASSSGQGALKGYTF. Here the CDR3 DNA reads TGTGCCAGCAGCTCGGGACAGGGGGCTCTTAAGGGCTACACCTTC.

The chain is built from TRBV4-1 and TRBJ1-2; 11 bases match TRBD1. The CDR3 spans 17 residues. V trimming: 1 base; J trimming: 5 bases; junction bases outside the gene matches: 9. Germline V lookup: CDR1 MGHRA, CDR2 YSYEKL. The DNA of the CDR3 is TGCGCCAGCAGCCAAGCTCCCGGACAGGGGGCGCAGTATGGCTACACCTTC. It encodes CASSQAPGQGAQYGYTF.

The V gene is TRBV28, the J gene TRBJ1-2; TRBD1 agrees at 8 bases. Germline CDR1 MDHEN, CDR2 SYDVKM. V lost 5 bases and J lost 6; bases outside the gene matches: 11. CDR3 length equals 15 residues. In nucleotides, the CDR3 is TGTGCCAGCAGTCTCTGGACAGGGAGCTTCAATGGCTACACCTTC. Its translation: CASSLWTGSFNGYTF.

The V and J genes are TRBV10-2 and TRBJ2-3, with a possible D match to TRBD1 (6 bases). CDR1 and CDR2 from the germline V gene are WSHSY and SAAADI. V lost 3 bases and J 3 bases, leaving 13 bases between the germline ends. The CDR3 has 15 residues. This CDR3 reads CASSESGVGTDTQYF. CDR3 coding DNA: TGCGCCAGCAGTGAATCAGGGGTAGGGACAGATACGCAGTATTTT.

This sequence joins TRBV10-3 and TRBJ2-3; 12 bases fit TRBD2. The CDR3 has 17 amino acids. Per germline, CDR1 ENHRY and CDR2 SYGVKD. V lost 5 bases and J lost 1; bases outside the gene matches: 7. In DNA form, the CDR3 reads TGTGCCATCAGTAAGGCTAGCGGGGGGGCCGGCACAGATACGCAGTATTTT. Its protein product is CAISKASGGAGTDTQYF.

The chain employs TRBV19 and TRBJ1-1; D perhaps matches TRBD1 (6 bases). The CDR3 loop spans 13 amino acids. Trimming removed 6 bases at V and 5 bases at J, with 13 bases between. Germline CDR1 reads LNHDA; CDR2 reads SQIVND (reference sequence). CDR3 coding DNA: TGTGCCAGTAGGAGATCAGGGGTAACTGAAGCTTTCTTT. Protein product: CASRRSGVTEAFF.